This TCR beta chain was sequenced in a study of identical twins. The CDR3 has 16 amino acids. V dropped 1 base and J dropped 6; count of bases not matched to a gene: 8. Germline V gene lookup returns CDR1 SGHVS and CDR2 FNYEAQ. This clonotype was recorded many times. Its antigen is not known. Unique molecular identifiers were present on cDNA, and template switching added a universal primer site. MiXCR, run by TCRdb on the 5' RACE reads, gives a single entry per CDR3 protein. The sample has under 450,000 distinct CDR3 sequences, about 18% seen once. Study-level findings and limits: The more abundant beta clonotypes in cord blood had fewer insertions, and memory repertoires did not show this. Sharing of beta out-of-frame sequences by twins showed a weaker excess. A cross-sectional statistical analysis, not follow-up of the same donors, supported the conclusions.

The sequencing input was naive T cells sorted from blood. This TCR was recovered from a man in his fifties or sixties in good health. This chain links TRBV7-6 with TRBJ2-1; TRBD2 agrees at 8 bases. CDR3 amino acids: CASSLGLASRGNEQFF. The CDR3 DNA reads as TGTGCCAGCAGCTTAGGACTAGCGTCGAGGGGCAATGAGCAGTTCTTC. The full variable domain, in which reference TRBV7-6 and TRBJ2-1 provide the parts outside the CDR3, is GAGVSQSPRYKVTKRGQDVALRCDPISGHVSLYWYRQALGQGPEFLTYFNYEAQQDKSGLPNDRFSAERPEGSISTLTIQRTEQRDSAMYRCASSLGLASRGNEQFFGPGTRLTVL.